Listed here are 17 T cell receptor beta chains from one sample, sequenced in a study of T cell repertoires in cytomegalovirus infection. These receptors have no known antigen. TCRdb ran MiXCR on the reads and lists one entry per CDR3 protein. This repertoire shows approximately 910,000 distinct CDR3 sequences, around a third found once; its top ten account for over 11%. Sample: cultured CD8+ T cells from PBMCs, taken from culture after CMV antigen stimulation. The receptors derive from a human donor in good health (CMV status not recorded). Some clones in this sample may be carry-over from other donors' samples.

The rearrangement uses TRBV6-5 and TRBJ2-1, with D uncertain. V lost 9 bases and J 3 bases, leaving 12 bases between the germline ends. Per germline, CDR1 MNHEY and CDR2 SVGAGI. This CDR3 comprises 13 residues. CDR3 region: CARALGGYNEQFF. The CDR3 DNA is TGTGCCAGGGCTCTGGGTGGCTACAATGAGCAGTTCTTC.

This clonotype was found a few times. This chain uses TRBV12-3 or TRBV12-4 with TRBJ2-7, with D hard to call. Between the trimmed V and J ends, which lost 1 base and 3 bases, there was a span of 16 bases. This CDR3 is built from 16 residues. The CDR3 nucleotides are TGTGCCAGCAGTTTAGGGTACTCGGCAAATATCTACGAGCAGTACTTC. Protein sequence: CASSLGYSANIYEQYF.

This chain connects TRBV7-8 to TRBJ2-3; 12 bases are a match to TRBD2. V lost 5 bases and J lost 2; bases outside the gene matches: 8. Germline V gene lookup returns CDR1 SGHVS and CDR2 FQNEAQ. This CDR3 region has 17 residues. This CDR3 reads CASSPRLAGVLTDTQYF. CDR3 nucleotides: TGTGCCAGCAGCCCGCGACTAGCGGGGGTACTCACAGATACGCAGTATTTT.

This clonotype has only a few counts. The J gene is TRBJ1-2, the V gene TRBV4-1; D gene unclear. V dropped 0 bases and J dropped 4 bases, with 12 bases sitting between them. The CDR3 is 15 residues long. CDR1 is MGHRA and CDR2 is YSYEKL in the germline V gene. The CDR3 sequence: CASSQDPGGIYGYTF. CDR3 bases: TGCGCCAGCAGCCAAGATCCGGGAGGGATCTATGGCTACACCTTC.

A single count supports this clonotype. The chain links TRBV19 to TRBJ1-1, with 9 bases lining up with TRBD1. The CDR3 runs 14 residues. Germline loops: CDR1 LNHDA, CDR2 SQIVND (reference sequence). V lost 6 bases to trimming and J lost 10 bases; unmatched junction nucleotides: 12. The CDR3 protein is CASRLNTGGLRAFF. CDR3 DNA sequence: TGTGCCAGTAGGCTGAACACAGGGGGCTTGAGAGCTTTCTTT.

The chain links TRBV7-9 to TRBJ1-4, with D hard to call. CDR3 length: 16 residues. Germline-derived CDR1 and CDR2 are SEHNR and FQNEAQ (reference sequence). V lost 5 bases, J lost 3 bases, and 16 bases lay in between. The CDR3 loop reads CASSHPTLLPNEKLFF. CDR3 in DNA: TGTGCCAGCAGCCACCCGACACTGCTTCCTAATGAAAAACTGTTTTTT. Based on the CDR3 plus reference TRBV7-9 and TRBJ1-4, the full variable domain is DTGVSQNPRHKITKRGQNVTFRCDPISEHNRLYWYRQTLGQGPEFLTYFQNEAQLEKSRLLSDRFSAERPKGSFSTLEIQRTEQGDSAMYLCASSHPTLLPNEKLFFGSGTQLSVL.

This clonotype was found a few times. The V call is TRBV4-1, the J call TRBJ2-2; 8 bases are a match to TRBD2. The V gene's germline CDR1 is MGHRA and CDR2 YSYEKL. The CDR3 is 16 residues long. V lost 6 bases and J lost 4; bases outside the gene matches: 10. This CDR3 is CASRPSGSGATGELFF. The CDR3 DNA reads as TGCGCCAGCAGGCCTTCGGGTAGCGGGGCCACCGGGGAGCTGTTTTTT.

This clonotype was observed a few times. In DNA form, the CDR3 reads TGTGCCAGCAGTTTCGGACCGATGGCCATATACGAGCAGTACGTC. Translation gives CASSFGPMAIYEQYV. This chain uses TRBV27 with TRBJ2-7; D gene uncertain. V was clipped by 3 bases and J by 4 bases, with 16 bases between them. The CDR3 sequence is 15 residues long. Per germline, CDR1 MNHEY and CDR2 SMNVEV (reference sequence).

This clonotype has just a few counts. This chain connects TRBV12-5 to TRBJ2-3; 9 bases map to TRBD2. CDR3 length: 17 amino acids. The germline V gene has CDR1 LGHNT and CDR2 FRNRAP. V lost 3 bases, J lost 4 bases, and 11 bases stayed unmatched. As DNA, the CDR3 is TGTGCTAGTGGTTTCCATAGCGGGGGCGGAGGTGCAGATACGCAGTATTTT. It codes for CASGFHSGGGGADTQYF.

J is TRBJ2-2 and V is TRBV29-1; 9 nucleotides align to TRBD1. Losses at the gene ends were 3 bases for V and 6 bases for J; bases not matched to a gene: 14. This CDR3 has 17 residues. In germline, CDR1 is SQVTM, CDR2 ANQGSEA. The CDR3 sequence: CSVERGTGQGNSGELFF. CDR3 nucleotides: TGCAGCGTTGAGAGGGGAACGGGACAGGGTAACTCCGGGGAGCTGTTTTTT.

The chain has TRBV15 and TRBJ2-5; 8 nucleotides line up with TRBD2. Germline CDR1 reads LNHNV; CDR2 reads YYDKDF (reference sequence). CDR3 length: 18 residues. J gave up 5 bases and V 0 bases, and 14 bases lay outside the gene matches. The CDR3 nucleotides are TGTGCCACCAGCAGAGAACGGATGAGCGGGGGTGGTGAGGAGACCCAGTACTTC. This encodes CATSRERMSGGGEETQYF.

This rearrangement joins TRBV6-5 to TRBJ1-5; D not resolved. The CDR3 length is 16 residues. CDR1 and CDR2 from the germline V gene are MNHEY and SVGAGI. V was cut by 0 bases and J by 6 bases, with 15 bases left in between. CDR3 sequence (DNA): TGTGCCAGCAGTTACTCAAATCCGAGTTTGGGTCAGCCCCAGCATTTT. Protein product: CASSYSNPSLGQPQHF.

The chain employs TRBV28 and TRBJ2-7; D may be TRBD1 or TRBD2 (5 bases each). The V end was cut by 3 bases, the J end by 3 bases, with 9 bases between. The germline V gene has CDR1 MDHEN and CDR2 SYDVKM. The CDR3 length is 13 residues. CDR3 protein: CASSLGVYYEQYF. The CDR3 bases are TGTGCCAGCAGTTTGGGGGTTTACTACGAGCAGTACTTC. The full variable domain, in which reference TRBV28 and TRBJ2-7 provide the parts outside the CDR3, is DVKVTQSSRYLVKRTGEKVFLECVQDMDHENMFWYRQDPGLGLRLIYFSYDVKMKEKGDIPEGYSVSREKKERFSLILESASTNQTSMYLCASSLGVYYEQYFGPGTRLTVT.

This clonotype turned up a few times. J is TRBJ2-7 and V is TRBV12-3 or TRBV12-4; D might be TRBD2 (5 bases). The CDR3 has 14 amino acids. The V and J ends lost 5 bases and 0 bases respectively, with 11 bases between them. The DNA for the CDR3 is TGTGCCAGCAGTCCTCCGGGAAGCTCCTACGAGCAGTACTTC. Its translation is CASSPPGSSYEQYF.

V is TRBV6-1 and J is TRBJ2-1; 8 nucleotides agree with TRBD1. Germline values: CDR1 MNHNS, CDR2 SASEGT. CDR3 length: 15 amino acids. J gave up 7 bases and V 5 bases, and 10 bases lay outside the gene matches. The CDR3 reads CASSFPGTGKNEQFF. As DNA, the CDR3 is TGTGCCAGCAGTTTTCCAGGGACAGGCAAAAATGAGCAGTTCTTC.

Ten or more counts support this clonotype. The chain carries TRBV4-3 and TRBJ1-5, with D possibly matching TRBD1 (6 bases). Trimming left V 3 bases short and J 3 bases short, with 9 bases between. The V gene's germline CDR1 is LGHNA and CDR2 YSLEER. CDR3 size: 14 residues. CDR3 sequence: CASSQDSFNQPQHF. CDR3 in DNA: TGCGCCAGCAGCCAGGACAGTTTCAATCAGCCCCAGCATTTT.

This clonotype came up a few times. Here the CDR3 reads CASSYSLGGDEQFF. The CDR3 DNA follows: TGTGCCAGCAGTTACTCGCTTGGAGGAGATGAGCAGTTCTTC. The J gene is TRBJ2-1, the V gene TRBV6-5; D possibly corresponds to TRBD2 (5 bases). The CDR3 sequence is 14 residues long. V gave up 0 bases and J gave up 8 bases, with 11 bases separating them. Per germline, CDR1 MNHEY and CDR2 SVGAGI.